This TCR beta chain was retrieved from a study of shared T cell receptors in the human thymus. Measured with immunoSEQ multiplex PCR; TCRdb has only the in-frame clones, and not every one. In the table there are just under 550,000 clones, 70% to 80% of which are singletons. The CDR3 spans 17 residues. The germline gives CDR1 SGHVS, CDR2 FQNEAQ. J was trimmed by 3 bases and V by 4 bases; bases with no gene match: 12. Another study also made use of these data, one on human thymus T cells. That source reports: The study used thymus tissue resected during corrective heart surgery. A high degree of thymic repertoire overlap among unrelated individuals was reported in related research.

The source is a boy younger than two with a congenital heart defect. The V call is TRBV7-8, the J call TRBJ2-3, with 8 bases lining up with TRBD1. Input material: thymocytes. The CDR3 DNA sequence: TGTGCCAGCAGCTATTATCATCACAGGGGGAGAACAGATACGCAGTATTTT. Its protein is CASSYYHHRGRTDTQYF. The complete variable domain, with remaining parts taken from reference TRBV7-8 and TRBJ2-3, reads GAGVSQSPRYKVAKRGQDVALRCDPISGHVSLFWYQQALGQGPEFLTYFQNEAQLDKSGLPSDRFFAERPEGSVSTLKIQRTQQEDSAVYLCASSYYHHRGRTDTQYFGPGTRLTVL.